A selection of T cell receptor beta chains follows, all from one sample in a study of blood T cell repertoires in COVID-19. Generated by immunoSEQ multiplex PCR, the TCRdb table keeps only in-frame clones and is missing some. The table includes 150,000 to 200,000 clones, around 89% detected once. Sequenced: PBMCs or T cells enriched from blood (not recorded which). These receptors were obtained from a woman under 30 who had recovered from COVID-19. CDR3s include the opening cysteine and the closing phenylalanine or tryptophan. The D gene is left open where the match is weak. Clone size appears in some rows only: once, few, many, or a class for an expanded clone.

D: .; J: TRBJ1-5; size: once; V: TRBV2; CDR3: CASSGFIGFGQPQHF; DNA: TGTGCCAGCAGTGGCTTCATCGGGTTTGGACAGCCCCAGCATTTT
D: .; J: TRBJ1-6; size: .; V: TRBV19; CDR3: CASSPDRNNSPLHF; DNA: TGTGCCAGTAGCCCAGACAGGAATAATTCACCCCTCCACTTT
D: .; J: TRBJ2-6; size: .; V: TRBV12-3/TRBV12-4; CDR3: CASRVAGANVLTF; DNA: TGTGCCAGCCGGGTCGCTGGGGCCAACGTCCTGACTTTC
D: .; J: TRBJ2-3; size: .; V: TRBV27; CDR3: CASSSQGWYGTDTQYF; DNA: TGTGCCAGCAGTTCCCAGGGTTGGTACGGGACAGATACGCAGTATTTT
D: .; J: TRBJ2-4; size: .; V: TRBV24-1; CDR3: CATSDFGGDIQYF; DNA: TGTGCCACCAGTGATTTCGGGGGTGACATTCAGTACTTC
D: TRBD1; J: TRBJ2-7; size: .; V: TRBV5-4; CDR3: CASSKDRGQLYEQYF; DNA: TGTGCCAGCAGCAAGGACAGGGGGCAGCTTTACGAGCAGTACTTC
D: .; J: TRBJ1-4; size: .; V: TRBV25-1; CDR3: CASSELIGGADEKLFF; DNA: TGTGCCAGCAGTGAATTGATTGGAGGGGCAGATGAAAAACTGTTTTTT
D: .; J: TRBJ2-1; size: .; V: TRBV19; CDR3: CASSIGLALYEQFF; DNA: TGTGCCAGTAGTATAGGACTTGCCCTCTATGAGCAGTTCTTC
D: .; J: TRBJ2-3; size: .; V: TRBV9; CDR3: CASSAVGDGTDTQYF; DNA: TGTGCCAGCAGCGCCGTAGGGGATGGCACAGATACGCAGTATTTT
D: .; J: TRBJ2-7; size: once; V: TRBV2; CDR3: CASSEARGRQYF; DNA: TGTGCCAGCAGTGAAGCGCGCGGTCGCCAGTACTTC